Presented here are 5 T cell receptor beta chains from one specimen sequenced in a study of shared clonotypes between healthy human individuals. This table comes from immunoSEQ multiplex PCR, and its TCRdb copy is limited to in-frame clones, with some not included. The sample records 600,000 to 750,000 clones, around 90% being singletons. Sequencing used memory CD8+ T cells from PBMCs. The subset here: CD45RO+ cells pooled with CCR7-negative TemRA cells. The receptors shown here come from a man between 18 and 35 years old in good health. Some clones in this sample may be carry-over from other donors' samples.

This rearrangement joins TRBV6-5 to TRBJ1-1; D not certain. This CDR3 contains 14 residues. V lost 1 base and J 3 bases, leaving 9 bases between the germline ends. Germline CDR1 and CDR2: MNHEY and SVGAGI. DNA for the CDR3: TGTGCCAGCAGTTACTTCGTGGGGTACACTGAAGCTTTCTTT. Translation: CASSYFVGYTEAFF.

The chain couples TRBV28 to TRBJ2-7; D tentatively reads TRBD1 or TRBD2 (6 bases each). The CDR3 spans 15 residues. Trimming took off 1 base at V and 3 bases at J, with 13 bases between the two ends. Germline-derived CDR1 and CDR2 are MDHEN and SYDVKM. CDR3 protein: CASSLSSGGGYEQYF. The CDR3 region has the DNA TGTGCCAGCAGTTTATCGTCCGGAGGGGGCTACGAGCAGTACTTC.

The V gene is TRBV5-1, the J gene TRBJ2-7; D is unclear. The CDR3 runs to 14 residues. CDR1 is SGHRS, CDR2 YFSETQ, per germline. The V gene lost 2 bases and the J gene lost 0 bases, with 9 bases spanning the gap. CDR3 sequence (DNA): TGCGCCAGCAGCTTAAGCGCAAGCTCCTACGAGCAGTACTTC. It yields the protein CASSLSASSYEQYF.

The chain employs TRBV4-3 and TRBJ2-3; no definite D call. The V gene's germline CDR1 is LGHNA and CDR2 YSLEER. V gave up 0 bases and J gave up 4 bases, with 11 bases separating them. This CDR3 is built from 15 residues. The CDR3 bases are TGCGCCAGCAGCCAAGATTACCCGGGTCCAGATACGCAGTATTTT. Translation gives CASSQDYPGPDTQYF.

The J gene is TRBJ2-1, the V gene TRBV7-8, with 7 bases lining up with TRBD2. This CDR3 spans 18 amino acids. The trim removed 1 base at V and 8 bases at J, leaving 17 bases unmatched. Germline values: CDR1 SGHVS, CDR2 FQNEAQ. The CDR3 DNA is TGTGCCAGCAGCTTAGGGTTAGCGGGCCAACTAAGGGGCGATGAGCAGTTCTTC. Translation gives CASSLGLAGQLRGDEQFF.